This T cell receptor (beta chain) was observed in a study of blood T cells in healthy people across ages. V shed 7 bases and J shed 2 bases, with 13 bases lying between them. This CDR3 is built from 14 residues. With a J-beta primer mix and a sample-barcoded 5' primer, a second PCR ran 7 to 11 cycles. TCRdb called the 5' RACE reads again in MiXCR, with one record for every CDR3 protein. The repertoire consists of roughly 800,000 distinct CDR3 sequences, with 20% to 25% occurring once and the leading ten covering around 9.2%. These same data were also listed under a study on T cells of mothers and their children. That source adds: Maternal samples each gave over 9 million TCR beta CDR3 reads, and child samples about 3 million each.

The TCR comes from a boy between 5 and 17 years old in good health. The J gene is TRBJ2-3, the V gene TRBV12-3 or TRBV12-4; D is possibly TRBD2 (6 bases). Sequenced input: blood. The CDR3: CASIRDLLTDTQYF. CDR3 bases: TGTGCCAGCATCAGGGACTTACTCACAGATACGCAGTATTTT.